The 29 T cell receptor beta chains below all came from one sample that was sequenced in a study of cytomegalovirus exposure and HLA in healthy donors. It was with 60 Vbeta and 13 Jbeta primers that the PCR ran. TCRdb's copy holds only in-frame clones and misses some; the assay was immunoSEQ multiplex PCR. The sample shows some 70,000 clones, approximately 60% of them seen only once. Sample: PBMCs. The receptors were gathered from a woman between 50 and 59 years old in good health and CMV-seronegative.

The chain links TRBV4-1 to TRBJ1-5; D is perhaps TRBD1 (6 bases). V lost 2 bases, J lost 6 bases, and 8 bases lay in between. The CDR3 is made up of 13 amino acids. Germline V gene data show CDR1 as MGHRA and CDR2 as YSYEKL. The CDR3 DNA reads TGCGCCAGCAGCCAACAGGGGTCTCAGCCCCAGCATTTT. It codes for CASSQQGSQPQHF.

The gene calls are TRBV6-4 and TRBJ1-5; maybe TRBD1 (6 bases). V was shortened by 9 bases and J by 3 bases, with 15 bases between the two germline ends. This CDR3 is built from 14 residues. CDR1 and CDR2 from the germline V gene are MRHNA and SNTAGT. The CDR3 is CASTWGQTNQPQHF. The CDR3 nucleotides read TGTGCCAGTACTTGGGGGCAGACCAATCAGCCCCAGCATTTT.

The V and J genes are TRBV18 and TRBJ1-1, with 10 bases lining up with TRBD1. The trim removed 2 bases at V and 7 bases at J, leaving 1 base unmatched. The CDR3 loop spans 13 amino acids. Germline assignment: CDR1 KGHSH and CDR2 LQKENI. The CDR3: CASSPRTGGEAFF. Written as DNA, the CDR3 is TGTGCCAGCTCACCAAGGACAGGGGGTGAAGCTTTCTTT. The full variable domain, completed using reference TRBV18 and TRBJ1-1, is NAGVMQNPRHLVRRRGQEARLRCSPMKGHSHVYWYRQLPEEGLKFMVYLQKENIIDESGMPKERFSAEFPKEGPSILRIQQVVRGDSAAYFCASSPRTGGEAFFGQGTRLTVV.

The chain has TRBV10-3 and TRBJ2-3; D gene unclear. Trimming cost V 0 bases and J 4 bases, with 5 bases left between them. The CDR3 runs 13 residues. Germline assignment: CDR1 ENHRY and CDR2 SYGVKD. This CDR3 reads CAISESTSDTQYF. The DNA for the CDR3 is TGTGCCATCAGTGAGTCTACATCAGATACGCAGTATTTT.

The chain links TRBV2 to TRBJ2-5; 9 positions agree with TRBD1. J gave up 13 bases and V 5 bases, and 5 bases lay outside the gene matches. The CDR3 length is 11 residues. The germline gives CDR1 SNHLY, CDR2 FYNNEI. The CDR3 coding sequence is TGTGCCAGCAGTACAGGGGGCGCCCTGTACTTC. Residues: CASSTGGALYF.

The chain couples TRBV11-3 to TRBJ1-1, with no clear D. Trimming took 5 bases from V and 7 from J, leaving 14 bases between them. The CDR3 contains 13 residues. Per germline, CDR1 SGHNT and CDR2 YENEEA. CDR3: CASSPDYYYEAFF. CDR3 bases: TGTGCCAGCAGCCCCGACTATTACTATGAAGCTTTCTTT.

This clone was recorded a few times. The chain couples TRBV6-5 to TRBJ1-1, with D perhaps TRBD1 (6 bases). There are 13 residues in the CDR3. Trimming left V 7 bases short and J 4 bases short, with 13 bases between. Germline V CDR1 and CDR2: MNHEY, SVGAGI. The CDR3 loop is CASNTGMGTEAFF. In DNA form, the CDR3 reads TGTGCCAGCAATACAGGGATGGGCACTGAAGCTTTCTTT.

V and J are TRBV7-2 and TRBJ2-3; 8 nucleotides line up with TRBD2. Germline values: CDR1 SGHTA, CDR2 FQGNSA. V shed 4 bases, J shed 4 bases, and the junction held 13 bases outside the gene matches. This CDR3 is 17 amino acids long. The DNA for the CDR3 is TGTGCCAGCAGCTCCCTCTATGCGGGAGGTGGGGCAGATACGCAGTATTTT. This encodes CASSSLYAGGGADTQYF.

The CDR3 bases are TGTGCCAGCAGCCGGGAGGACAGGGTGGAAGAGACCCAGTACTTC. Amino acid sequence: CASSREDRVEETQYF. The chain couples TRBV5-4 to TRBJ2-5, with D possibly matching TRBD1 (8 bases). Germline CDR1 is SGHNT and CDR2 is YYREEE (reference sequence). The V end was cut by 4 bases, the J end by 3 bases, with 16 bases between. The CDR3 is 15 amino acids.

The CDR3, as DNA: TGTGCCAGCAGTTATAGCGGGAGCACAGATACGCAGTATTTT. Its protein product is CASSYSGSTDTQYF. The chain has TRBV27 and TRBJ2-3, with 7 nucleotides matching TRBD2. Germline CDR1 MNHEY, CDR2 SMNVEV (reference sequence). Trimming removed 4 bases from V and 0 bases from J; junction bases left unmatched: 1. The length of the CDR3 is 14 residues.

This clone was seen more than once but under ten times. The genes are TRBV5-1 and TRBJ2-3; no clear D gene. Trimming removed 4 bases from V and 3 bases from J, with 15 bases in between. The CDR3 runs to 15 residues. Germline V lookup: CDR1 SGHRS, CDR2 YFSETQ. The CDR3 coding sequence is TGCGCCAGCAGCACTTCGGCGGCGGAGACAGATACGCAGTATTTT. Protein sequence: CASSTSAAETDTQYF.

This rearrangement joins TRBV19 to TRBJ2-1, with 12 bases that match TRBD2. Trimming at V came to 7 bases and at J to 4 bases, leaving 5 bases not matched to a gene. Germline V gene sequence: CDR1 LNHDA, CDR2 SQIVND (reference sequence). This CDR3 has 15 amino acids. Here the CDR3 DNA reads TGTGCCAGTACTACCGGGACTAGCGGGTACAATGAGCAGTTCTTC. Amino acid sequence: CASTTGTSGYNEQFF.

Ten or more counts support this clone. This chain links TRBV4-3 with TRBJ2-1; 8 positions match TRBD2. Germline assignment: CDR1 LGHNA and CDR2 YSLEER. CDR3 length: 14 amino acids. Trimming removed 3 bases from V and 6 bases from J; junction bases left unmatched: 4. The DNA of the CDR3 is TGCGCCAGCAGCCACGGGGGGGCCCTCAATGAGCAGTTCTTC. This sequence encodes CASSHGGALNEQFF.

The chain links TRBV27 to TRBJ2-7; D possibly corresponds to TRBD2 (6 bases). The CDR3 extends over 14 amino acids. Germline V lookup: CDR1 MNHEY, CDR2 SMNVEV (reference sequence). Trimming pared 2 bases from V and 3 bases from J, leaving 11 bases between. DNA of the CDR3: TGTGCCAGCAGTTTAGCGGCGGGAAACTACGAGCAGTACTTC. Translated, it gives CASSLAAGNYEQYF.

There are a few counts of this clone. The chain couples TRBV7-9 to TRBJ1-1, with D possibly TRBD1 on 5 matching bases. The length of the CDR3 is 13 residues. The V gene lost 5 bases and the J gene lost 6 bases, with 13 bases spanning the gap. The germline CDR1 and CDR2 sequences are SEHNR and FQNEAQ (reference sequence). The CDR3 protein is CASSATRGAEAFF. CDR3 in DNA: TGTGCCAGCAGCGCAACAAGGGGCGCTGAAGCTTTCTTT.

V is TRBV28 and J is TRBJ2-1; tentative D call: TRBD2 (6 bases). Trimming took off 6 bases at V and 6 bases at J, with 18 bases between the two ends. Germline V CDR1 and CDR2: MDHEN, SYDVKM. The CDR3 is 15 amino acids. Written as DNA, the CDR3 is TGTGCCAGCAGACTTCATAGCGGACCGGGCAATGAGCAGTTCTTC. Translation: CASRLHSGPGNEQFF.

The chain employs TRBV7-2 and TRBJ2-3; 9 positions agree with TRBD2. V shed 5 bases and J 8 bases; nucleotides not matched to a gene: 2. The CDR3 is made up of 12 amino acids. Germline V gene data show CDR1 as SGHTA and CDR2 as FQGNSA. CDR3 nucleotide sequence: TGTGCCAGCAGCCCGCGGGAGGGTACGCAGTATTTT. Protein product: CASSPREGTQYF.

J is TRBJ2-1 and V is TRBV30; weak D call: TRBD1 (8 bases). The CDR3 runs to 15 residues. V was pared by 0 bases and J by 15 bases, with 24 bases between. Germline V lookup: CDR1 GTSNPN, CDR2 SVGIG (reference sequence). The CDR3 nucleotides are TGTGCCTGGAGTGTACGCCGGGGGGCAGGGGGCTTGTTGTTCTTC. Amino acids: CAWSVRRGAGGLLFF.

The chain is built from TRBV7-9 and TRBJ1-1; a weak D match, TRBD1 (5 bases). Germline CDR1 is SEHNR and CDR2 is FQNEAQ (reference sequence). This CDR3 has 14 residues. Trimming shortened V by 1 base and J by 4 bases, and 10 bases separated the two germline ends. In DNA form, the CDR3 reads TGTGCCAGCAGCTTAGTACTCGGGGGCACTGAAGCTTTCTTT. Protein product: CASSLVLGGTEAFF.

The chain recombines TRBV7-8 with TRBJ2-5, with 11 bases aligning to TRBD2. Germline V CDR1 and CDR2: SGHVS, FQNEAQ. V lost 7 bases and J lost 2; bases outside the gene matches: 15. This CDR3 region has 18 residues. The CDR3 spells CASILPLRLAGRQETQYF. CDR3 bases: TGTGCCAGCATCCTACCACTTAGACTAGCGGGGAGACAAGAGACCCAGTACTTC.

The gene calls are TRBV28 and TRBJ1-2; 8 positions agree with TRBD1. This CDR3 contains 16 residues. Trimming at V came to 7 bases and at J to 6 bases, leaving 16 bases not matched to a gene. Germline V CDR1 and CDR2: MDHEN, SYDVKM. For the CDR3, the DNA is TGTGCCAGCACCTCGGCAGGGGGCTTGATAGTTAATGGCTACACCTTC. Translated, it gives CASTSAGGLIVNGYTF.

The chain has TRBV9 and TRBJ2-3, with unresolved D. CDR1 is SGDLS and CDR2 is YYNGEE in the germline V gene. This CDR3 is 16 amino acids long. V was trimmed by 2 bases and J by 0 bases, leaving 13 bases between them. As DNA, the CDR3 is TGTGCCAGCAGCGTGGGTGGAGACTTAAGCACAGATACGCAGTATTTT. Translated, it gives CASSVGGDLSTDTQYF.

The V gene is TRBV19, the J gene TRBJ2-7; 9 bases are shared with TRBD2. The V and J ends lost 7 bases and 6 bases, in that order; junction bases with no gene match: 10. The V gene's germline CDR1 is LNHDA and CDR2 SQIVND (reference sequence). This CDR3 has 14 amino acids. CDR3 sequence: CASTGGRDGGEQYF. In nucleotides, the CDR3 is TGTGCCAGTACGGGCGGGAGGGATGGTGGCGAGCAGTACTTC.

CDR3 region: CASSDRGIETQYF. CDR3 DNA sequence: TGTGCCAGCAGTGATAGGGGAATAGAGACCCAGTACTTC. This chain links TRBV2 with TRBJ2-5, with a tentative D call TRBD1 (5 bases). The CDR3 loop spans 13 amino acids. CDR1 SNHLY and CDR2 FYNNEI come from the germline V gene. Trimming shortened V by 3 bases and J by 4 bases, and 9 bases separated the two germline ends.

The chain employs TRBV2 and TRBJ1-2; the D gene is possibly TRBD1 (5 bases). Per germline, CDR1 SNHLY and CDR2 FYNNEI. This CDR3 comprises 14 residues. The ends were cut back, 5 bases at V and 7 bases at J, with 17 bases in the middle. In DNA, the CDR3 is TGTGCCAGCAGTACCACTATGCAGGGAGGTGGCTACACCTTC. It is translated as CASSTTMQGGGYTF.

The chain recombines TRBV7-3 with TRBJ1-1; possible D gene TRBD1, 5 bases. The CDR3 sequence is 14 residues long. V dropped 2 bases and J dropped 7 bases, with 14 bases sitting between them. CDR1 SGHTA and CDR2 FQGTGA come from the germline V gene. CDR3 residues: CASSLGHSGGEAFF. CDR3 DNA: TGTGCCAGCAGCTTAGGACATTCGGGTGGTGAAGCTTTCTTT.

This chain links TRBV6-5 with TRBJ2-3; perhaps TRBD1 as D (6 bases). Trimming took off 2 bases at V and 0 bases at J, with 9 bases between the two ends. The CDR3 covers 15 residues. CDR1 MNHEY and CDR2 SVGAGI come from the germline V gene. DNA of the CDR3: TGTGCCAGCAGTTACGGGGGCACTAGCACAGATACGCAGTATTTT. The encoded protein is CASSYGGTSTDTQYF.

This clone has a single count. The chain carries TRBV18 and TRBJ2-1, with 9 bases lining up with TRBD2. V shed 3 bases, J shed 9 bases, and the junction held 15 bases outside the gene matches. Germline V gene data show CDR1 as KGHSH and CDR2 as LQKENI. This CDR3 spans 17 amino acids. CDR3 sequence: CASSPPSRLAGRREQFF. For the CDR3, the DNA is TGTGCCAGCTCACCCCCATCTCGGCTAGCGGGAAGACGTGAGCAGTTCTTC.

This clone was observed a single time. V is TRBV5-1 and J is TRBJ1-2; 7 bases are a match to TRBD1. The ends lost 4 bases at V and 4 bases at J; junction bases unmatched: 7. Germline CDR1 is SGHRS and CDR2 is YFSETQ. The CDR3 runs 14 residues. The CDR3 bases are TGCGCCAGCAGCCCAAGACAGGGTTCCTATGGCTACACCTTC. It yields the protein CASSPRQGSYGYTF.